This T cell receptor beta chain emerged from a study of OX40 agonist ivuxolimab in advanced cancers. Study overall: Of mixed ages from roughly 23 to 80 and averaging approximately 60 years, the group was about 86% male.

Data came from immunoSEQ multiplex PCR; TCRdb stores just in-frame clones and leaves some out. The repertoire holds under 80,000 clones, with around nine tenths as singletons. With baseline, cycle 4 day 1, and cycle 7 day 1 as timepoints, blood was sampled. Whole-study results and caveats: On average, CD8+ T cells showed a greater number of expanded clones than CD4+. Within 6 weeks, CD4+ and CD8+ blood T cells expanded clonally at 0.1 to 3.0 mg/kg.

In the case of this clone: The antigen remains undetermined.

This clonotype was sampled from an adult with an advanced solid tumor such as melanoma, head and neck, liver or kidney cancer. The sample consisted of CD4+ or CD8+ T cells sorted from blood, taken in a trial of the OX40 agonist ivuxolimab.

The CDR3 sequence is CASSFEQGKGYGYTF. The DNA for the CDR3 is TGTGCCAGCAGTTTCGAACAGGGAAAGGGCTATGGCTACACCTTC. The rearrangement links TRBV6-6 to TRBJ1-2; tentative D call: TRBD1 (6 bases). The CDR3 length is 15 residues. V was cut by 4 bases and J by 4 bases, with 16 bases left in between. Germline loops: CDR1 MNHNY, CDR2 SVGAGI (reference sequence).